These 9 T cell receptor beta chains were sequenced from one sample in a study of blood T cell repertoires in COVID-19. Produced via immunoSEQ multiplex PCR; TCRdb's table is partial and in-frame only. The profile shows hundreds of thousands of clones, approximately 90% of them singletons. Sequenced input: peripheral blood. Every receptor here comes from a woman in her 30s with active or convalescent COVID-19.

V and J are TRBV3-1 (or the pseudogene TRBV3-2) and TRBJ2-7; 8 bases align to TRBD2. CDR3 length equals 17 residues. Trimming removed 0 bases from V and 3 bases from J; junction bases left unmatched: 10. Germline V gene data show CDR1 as LGHDT and CDR2 as YNNKEL (reference sequence). The CDR3 nucleotides read TGTGCCAGCAGCCAAGATCTATTTAGCGGGGTATACTACGAGCAGTACTTC. It codes for CASSQDLFSGVYYEQYF.

This chain connects TRBV7-2 to TRBJ2-1; 10 positions match TRBD2. Germline CDR1 reads SGHTA; CDR2 reads FQGNSA. V lost 7 bases and J lost 9; bases outside the gene matches: 12. The CDR3 runs 15 residues. In DNA, the CDR3 is TGTGCCAGCACCCCTTTTACTAGCGGGAACACTGAGCAGTTCTTC. Translation: CASTPFTSGNTEQFF.

This clone was observed a handful of times. This rearrangement joins TRBV19 to TRBJ1-1, with D possibly being TRBD1 (5 bases). Germline lookup yields CDR1 LNHDA and CDR2 SQIVND (reference sequence). V was pared by 3 bases and J by 7 bases, with 9 bases between. The CDR3 is 12 residues long. The CDR3, as DNA: TGTGCCAGTAGTATCTCGGGGGGTGAAGCTTTCTTT. It encodes CASSISGGEAFF.

This clone has only one observation. This rearrangement joins TRBV21-1 to TRBJ1-3; TRBD1 is the table's D call, not checked against the DNA. TRBV21-1 is deemed a pseudogene. The CDR3 extends over 19 amino acids. The CDR3 nucleotides read TGTGCCAGCAGCAAAAAGGGTGGGGAAAGGGGACACAAAGGAAACACCATATATTTT. This codes for CASSKKGGERGHKGNTIYF.

In the case of this clone: The same CDR3 arises from other DNA sequences in this sample as well. The chain couples TRBV6-5 to TRBJ2-7; no reliable D call. The V end lost 3 bases, the J end lost 6 bases, and 9 bases lay between the germline ends. The CDR3 contains 12 residues. Germline V CDR1 and CDR2: MNHEY, SVGAGI. The CDR3 region is CASSYGSGEQYF. In DNA form, the CDR3 reads TGTGCCAGCAGTTATGGGTCGGGCGAGCAGTACTTC.

CDR3 sequence reads: CASSRGTGQNQPQHF. The CDR3 region has the DNA TGCGCCAGCAGCCGGGGGACAGGGCAAAACCAGCCCCAGCATTTT. The chain carries TRBV4-1 and TRBJ1-5, with TRBD1 matching over 9 bases. V shed 4 bases, J shed 7 bases, and the junction held 8 bases outside the gene matches. The CDR3 covers 15 residues. Germline V gene data show CDR1 as MGHRA and CDR2 as YSYEKL.

The gene calls are TRBV6-1 and TRBJ1-2; D unclear. The CDR3 consists of 11 residues. Per the germline V gene, CDR1 is MNHNS and CDR2 is SASEGT. Trimming removed 11 bases at V and 3 bases at J, with 10 bases between. DNA for the CDR3: TGTGCCCTAAAGGGAGACTATGGCTACACCTTC. Translated, it gives CALKGDYGYTF.

This clone appeared once. This chain links TRBV29-1 with TRBJ2-6, with TRBD1 identical over 11 bases. The V gene end was trimmed by 3 bases and the J gene end by 4 bases; junction bases not matched to a gene: 2. Germline V gene lookup returns CDR1 SQVTM and CDR2 ANQGSEA. This CDR3 has 15 residues. CDR3 sequence: CSVEDRGLGANVLTF. The CDR3 nucleotides are TGCAGCGTTGAGGACAGGGGGCTCGGGGCCAACGTCCTGACTTTC.

With respect to this clone: No DNA is shown, since the ends of the CDR3 on it are uncertain; the CDR3 is the one TCRdb lists. The chain joins TRBV27 to TRBJ1-1. The V gene's germline CDR1 is MNHEY and CDR2 SMNVEV (reference sequence). The CDR3 is 11 residues long, ends included. The CDR3 loop reads CASSFGSGTFF.